This section outlines one T cell receptor (beta chain) sequence together with its context. The assay was immunoSEQ multiplex PCR, and TCRdb's table has in-frame clones only and misses some. This table holds about 73,000 clones, about nine tenths found once. This specimen belongs to a study of radiotherapy plus CTLA-4 blockade in lung cancer. Germline CDR1 is SGDLS and CDR2 is YYNGEE. Trimming cost V 0 bases and J 4 bases, with 10 bases left between them. This CDR3 spans 15 amino acids. Sequencing was performed on peripheral blood, taken from a patient treated with radiotherapy plus ipilimumab. The V call is TRBV9, the J call TRBJ2-2; no clear D. The receptor was isolated from a human donor with non-small cell lung cancer that progressed on radiotherapy plus ipilimumab. The CDR3 DNA follows: TGTGCCAGCAGCGTAGTTACAACCGGCACCGGGGAGCTGTTTTTT. It codes for CASSVVTTGTGELFF.